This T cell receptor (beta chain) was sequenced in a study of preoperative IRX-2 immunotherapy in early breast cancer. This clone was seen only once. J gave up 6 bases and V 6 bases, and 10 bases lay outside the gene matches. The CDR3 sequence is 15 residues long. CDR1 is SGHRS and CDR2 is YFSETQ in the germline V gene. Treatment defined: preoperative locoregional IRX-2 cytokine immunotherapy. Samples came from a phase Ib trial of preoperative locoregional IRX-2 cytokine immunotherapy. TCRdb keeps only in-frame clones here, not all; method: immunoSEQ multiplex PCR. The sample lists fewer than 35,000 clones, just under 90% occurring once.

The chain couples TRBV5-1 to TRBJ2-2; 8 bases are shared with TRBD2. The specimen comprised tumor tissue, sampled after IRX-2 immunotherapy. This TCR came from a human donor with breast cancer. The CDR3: CASMDRGGHSGELFF. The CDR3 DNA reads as TGCGCCAGCATGGATCGGGGGGGCCACTCCGGGGAGCTGTTTTTT.